This entry describes one T cell receptor beta chain. Its antigen is still unknown. These data originate in a study of blood T cells in healthy people across ages. General observations from the study: Higher diversity and more naive CD4+ cells were features of long-lived donors, compared to aged donors.

CDR3 length equals 12 residues. Germline CDR1 reads SNHLY; CDR2 reads FYNNEI. Each of the donors had 8 to 10 milliliters of peripheral blood drawn into EDTA-treated Vacutainer tubes. Through a sample-barcoded 5' primer and a J-beta primer mix, a second PCR was run for roughly 7 to 12 cycles. Through a template-switch adaptor with 12 random nucleotides, each cDNA molecule received a tag. Paired-end reads containing CDR3 totaled no fewer than 3 million for each sample. TCRdb itself ran the 5' RACE reads through MiXCR, one entry per CDR3 protein. The repertoire includes hundreds of thousands of distinct CDR3 sequences, roughly three fifths of them detected once, and around 37% sits in the top ten.

The source is a man aged 55 to 70 in good health. Sample: blood. V gene TRBV2 combines with J gene TRBJ2-4; maybe TRBD2 (5 bases). Gene TRBJ2-7 matches the end of the DNA better, so the J call may be wrong. Written as DNA, the CDR3 is TGTGCCAGCAGACCCGGGATGTACGAGCAGTACTTC. Translation: CASRPGMYEQYF.